The 15 T cell receptor beta chains presented below share a single source sample, sequenced in a study of T cells expressing NK-cell markers. TCRdb reprocessed the 5' RACE reads and reports one entry per CDR3 protein, with no DNA. This table lists approximately 460,000 distinct CDR3 sequences. Sequencing input: blood T cells: a sorted CD56 or NKG2C T cell subset, CD4+ or CD8+ T cells, or bulk PBMC T cells (not recorded which). These receptors all come from a woman aged 18 to 75 in good health.

The CDR3 protein is CSAKGATEAFF. V is TRBV20-1 and J is TRBJ1-1; the D gene TCRdb calls, TRBD1, cannot be checked with no DNA. Germline CDR1 reads DFQATT; CDR2 reads SNEGSKA (reference sequence). The CDR3 totals 11 residues.

The chain couples TRBV9 to TRBJ2-3; TCRdb's D gene call, TRBD2, goes unchecked for lack of DNA. The germline V gene encodes CDR1 SGDLS and CDR2 YYNGEE. The CDR3 spans 16 residues. The CDR3 spells CASTPRAGGPTDTQYF. Looking up the rest from reference TRBV9 and TRBJ2-3 gives the full variable domain: DSGVTQTPKHLITATGQRVTLRCSPRSGDLSVYWYQQSLDQGLQFLIQYYNGEERAKGNILERFSAQQFPDLHSELNLSSLELGDSALYFCASTPRAGGPTDTQYFGPGTRLTVL.

The V call is TRBV4-3, the J call TRBJ1-1. The CDR3 length is 19 residues. Looked up from germline, CDR1 is LGHNA and CDR2 is YSLEER. The chain's CDR3 is CASSQEGPGGSPAGTEAFF.

V usage is TRBV5-1 and J usage is TRBJ2-1; without DNA, the TCRdb call of TRBD1 cannot be checked. The CDR3 has 15 residues. CDR1 and CDR2 from the germline V gene are SGHRS and YFSETQ. The CDR3 protein is CASSLTGGSYNEQFF.

The chain employs TRBV29-1 and TRBJ1-2. The CDR3 consists of 11 residues. Germline assignment: CDR1 SQVTM and CDR2 ANQGSEA. CDR3: CSVGGTYGYTF.

The chain employs TRBV7-2 and TRBJ2-3. Per germline, CDR1 SGHTA and CDR2 FQGNSA. The CDR3 runs 15 residues. This CDR3 is CASSLARLSTDTQYF.

CDR3 protein: CASSSQLAGGADTQYF. The chain employs TRBV5-5 and TRBJ2-3; TCRdb reports TRBD2, a call that lacks DNA to check it against. Germline values: CDR1 SGHKS, CDR2 YYEKEE (reference sequence). CDR3 size: 16 residues.

The V call is TRBV19, the J call TRBJ1-1; TCRdb names TRBD1, which stays unverified in the absence of DNA. This CDR3 region has 15 residues. Germline CDR1 LNHDA, CDR2 SQIVND (reference sequence). CDR3: CASSARAQTNTEAFF.

The chain has TRBV4-3 and TRBJ1-4; as DNA is missing, the TRBD1 call by TCRdb cannot be tested. This CDR3 is built from 15 residues. The germline V gene has CDR1 LGHNA and CDR2 YSLEER. This CDR3 reads CASSQGTGGAEKLFF.

The chain links TRBV29-1 to TRBJ2-3; without DNA, the TCRdb call of TRBD2 cannot be checked. The CDR3 length is 14 residues. Germline CDR1 is SQVTM and CDR2 is ANQGSEA. This CDR3 reads CSVERLAARDTQYF.

The chain uses TRBV20-1 and TRBJ2-2. Germline CDR1 is DFQATT and CDR2 is SNEGSKA (reference sequence). There are 13 residues in the CDR3. The CDR3 reads CSARHRNTGELFF.

V is TRBV21-1 and J is TRBJ1-2; the D call of TRBD1 rests on TCRdb alone, since no DNA is present to check it. TRBV21-1 is a recognized pseudogene. The CDR3 length is 15 residues. The CDR3 protein is CASSTPDRSNYGYTF.

V usage is TRBV20-1 and J usage is TRBJ2-2; TCRdb indicates TRBD1, and absent DNA this call remains unverified. In germline, CDR1 is DFQATT, CDR2 SNEGSKA (reference sequence). This CDR3 is 15 amino acids long. CDR3 sequence reads: CSATGHLANTGELFF.

The CDR3 protein is CASSLVGGNIQETQYF. The gene calls are TRBV7-2 and TRBJ2-5; TCRdb proposes TRBD1, but this gene call is untestable without DNA. The length of the CDR3 is 16 residues. Germline V gene lookup returns CDR1 SGHTA and CDR2 FQGNSA.

The V call is TRBV27, the J call TRBJ1-4. CDR3 size: 13 residues. CDR1 and CDR2 (germline): MNHEY, SMNVEV (reference sequence). The CDR3 sequence is CASSWATNEKLFF.